Each of the 28 T cell receptor beta chains below was sequenced from the same sample in a study of cytomegalovirus exposure and HLA in healthy donors. Produced via immunoSEQ multiplex PCR; TCRdb's table is partial and in-frame only. The sample gives some 140,000 clones, less than 90% of which show up once; more than 20% is in the top ten. Sequenced sample: PBMCs. These receptors were taken from a man aged 18 to 29 in good health and CMV-seropositive.

DNA for the CDR3: TGCAGCGTTGTCAACCGACGACTAGCGGGAGGGCCGGAGACCCAGTACTTC. Protein product: CSVVNRRLAGGPETQYF. V and J are TRBV29-1 and TRBJ2-5, with 14 bases that match TRBD2. Trimming at V came to 4 bases and at J to 5 bases, leaving 12 bases not matched to a gene. CDR1 and CDR2 from the germline V gene are SQVTM and ANQGSEA. This CDR3 spans 17 amino acids.

The V gene is TRBV11-2, the J gene TRBJ2-7, with D hard to call. From germline, CDR1 is SGHAT and CDR2 FQNNGV. The ends were cut back, 4 bases at V and 4 bases at J, with 8 bases in the middle. The CDR3 is 12 amino acids. The CDR3 sequence: CASSSWAYEQYF. In nucleotides, the CDR3 is TGTGCCAGCAGCTCATGGGCGTACGAGCAGTACTTC.

This clone occurred once. The chain employs TRBV11-2 and TRBJ2-3; 15 bases are shared with TRBD2. The CDR3 sequence is 19 residues long. The V gene end was trimmed by 3 bases and the J gene end by 4 bases; junction bases not matched to a gene: 11. Per germline, CDR1 SGHAT and CDR2 FQNNGV. As DNA, the CDR3 is TGTGCCAGCAGCTTCCGATCCGGACTAGCGGGGGGGCTGGCAGATACGCAGTATTTT. It encodes CASSFRSGLAGGLADTQYF.

This chain uses TRBV6-5 with TRBJ1-3, with 8 bases that match TRBD1. V trimming: 6 bases; J trimming: 0 bases; junction bases outside the gene matches: 4. Germline CDR1 reads MNHEY; CDR2 reads SVGAGI. This CDR3 is 15 amino acids long. This CDR3 reads CASRGTGGSGNTIYF. The CDR3 DNA sequence: TGTGCCAGCAGGGGAACAGGGGGCTCTGGAAACACCATATATTTT.

The CDR3 DNA sequence: TGTGCTAGTTCCCTCTATCCTAGGGGGAATGAGCAGTTCTTC. Its translation is CASSLYPRGNEQFF. V usage is TRBV12-5 and J usage is TRBJ2-1, with D possibly TRBD1 on 6 matching bases. Germline assignment: CDR1 LGHNT and CDR2 FRNRAP. Trimming stripped 8 bases from V and 7 bases from J, with 18 bases between. This CDR3 comprises 14 residues.

The rearrangement links TRBV25-1 to TRBJ2-5; the D gene is possibly TRBD1 (6 bases). The length of the CDR3 is 16 residues. V dropped 1 base and J dropped 3 bases, with 15 bases sitting between them. CDR1 is MGHDK and CDR2 is SYGVNS in the germline V gene. Here the CDR3 reads CASSELRPGTKETQYF. The DNA for the CDR3 is TGTGCCAGCAGTGAATTAAGGCCCGGGACAAAAGAGACCCAGTACTTC.

The chain is built from TRBV7-9 and TRBJ2-5; D is possibly TRBD2 (6 bases). Trimming pared 1 base from V and 5 bases from J, leaving 11 bases between. Germline V lookup: CDR1 SEHNR, CDR2 FQNEAQ (reference sequence). CDR3 length: 14 amino acids. In nucleotides, the CDR3 is TGTGCCAGCAGCTTAGGCGGGGCAACTGAGACCCAGTACTTC. Protein product: CASSLGGATETQYF.

This clone was observed once. The V gene is TRBV7-8, the J gene TRBJ2-3; D not resolved. Looked up from germline, CDR1 is SGHVS and CDR2 is FQNEAQ. V shed 0 bases and J shed 2 bases, with 12 bases lying between them. This CDR3 has 16 amino acids. CDR3 protein: CASSLARLSFTDTQYF. The CDR3 bases are TGTGCCAGCAGCTTAGCGAGACTTAGTTTCACAGATACGCAGTATTTT.

This clone occurred once. J is TRBJ2-3 and V is TRBV12-5; D is perhaps TRBD2 (5 bases). Between the trimmed V and J ends, which lost 1 base and 0 bases, there was a span of 5 bases. Germline lookup yields CDR1 LGHNT and CDR2 FRNRAP. The CDR3 is 14 amino acids. This chain's CDR3 is CASGLGGSTDTQYF. The CDR3 nucleotides are TGTGCTAGTGGTTTGGGCGGGAGCACAGATACGCAGTATTTT.

The V gene is TRBV4-1, the J gene TRBJ2-1, with TRBD2 matching over 12 bases. V lost 4 bases and J lost 6; bases outside the gene matches: 13. Germline lookup yields CDR1 MGHRA and CDR2 YSYEKL. The CDR3 is made up of 18 amino acids. CDR3 sequence reads: CASSRYHQTSGGLNEQFF. The CDR3 nucleotides read TGCGCCAGCAGCCGCTACCACCAGACTAGCGGGGGACTCAATGAGCAGTTCTTC.

The V call is TRBV9, the J call TRBJ2-5, with D maybe TRBD2 (6 bases). Trimming removed 0 bases from V and 1 base from J, with 13 bases in between. CDR3 length equals 16 residues. Germline assignment: CDR1 SGDLS and CDR2 YYNGEE. The CDR3 sequence: CASSVAHRGAQETQYF. The DNA for the CDR3 is TGTGCCAGCAGCGTAGCGCACCGCGGGGCCCAAGAGACCCAGTACTTC.

The J gene is TRBJ2-5, the V gene TRBV4-1, with no clear D. This CDR3 is 15 amino acids long. The V end was cut by 0 bases, the J end by 1 base, with 9 bases between. The V gene's germline CDR1 is MGHRA and CDR2 YSYEKL. The CDR3 loop is CASSQDSRTQETQYF. In DNA, the CDR3 is TGCGCCAGCAGCCAAGATTCGAGAACCCAAGAGACCCAGTACTTC.

This chain joins TRBV5-1 and TRBJ1-4; 10 bases line up with TRBD1. After removal of 7 bases from V and 8 bases from J, the junction contained 8 bases not matched to a gene. The CDR3 has 14 residues. CDR1 and CDR2 (germline): SGHRS, YFSETQ. In DNA, the CDR3 is TGCGCCAGCCACTCCGGGACAGGGGAGGAAAAACTGTTTTTT. This sequence encodes CASHSGTGEEKLFF.

This rearrangement joins TRBV19 to TRBJ2-7; 7 bases map to TRBD1. V was clipped by 4 bases and J by 3 bases; unmatched bases: 6. The CDR3 is 14 amino acids. CDR1 is LNHDA, CDR2 SQIVND, per germline (reference sequence). The CDR3 reads CASSKTGPLYEQYF. The CDR3 DNA follows: TGTGCCAGTAGTAAGACAGGGCCCCTCTACGAGCAGTACTTC.

This clone was seen a single time. The rearrangement links TRBV6-5 to TRBJ2-7; D is perhaps TRBD2 (6 bases). This CDR3 region has 16 residues. Germline V gene lookup returns CDR1 MNHEY and CDR2 SVGAGI. V was cut by 2 bases and J by 0 bases, with 14 bases left in between. CDR3 sequence (DNA): TGTGCCAGCAGTTACGAGTCCGGGACTGGCTCCTACGAGCAGTACTTC. Its protein is CASSYESGTGSYEQYF.

CDR3 amino acids: CASAKTGPGPDTQYF. The CDR3 nucleotides read TGTGCTAGTGCCAAGACAGGTCCCGGTCCAGATACGCAGTATTTT. The chain has TRBV12-5 and TRBJ2-3; maybe TRBD1 (6 bases). This CDR3 has 15 residues. Germline CDR1 is LGHNT and CDR2 is FRNRAP. Trimming left V 7 bases short and J 4 bases short, with 18 bases between.

This clone was observed once. The V gene is TRBV6-5, the J gene TRBJ2-5; D is perhaps TRBD1 (5 bases). The germline gives CDR1 MNHEY, CDR2 SVGAGI. This CDR3 spans 14 amino acids. Deletions cut 5 bases from V and 1 base from J, with 11 bases between. CDR3 sequence (DNA): TGTGCCAGCAGTCCTAGGACATTCCAAGAGACCCAGTACTTC. Translation: CASSPRTFQETQYF.

J is TRBJ1-5 and V is TRBV7-2, with a weak D call TRBD1 (6 bases). V lost 5 bases and J 1 base, leaving 21 bases between the germline ends. This CDR3 is built from 18 residues. Germline-derived CDR1 and CDR2 are SGHTA and FQGNSA. CDR3 loop: CASSRYSAGGASNQPQHF. The DNA for the CDR3 is TGTGCCAGCAGCCGATATTCGGCGGGGGGCGCGAGCAATCAGCCCCAGCATTTT.

This rearrangement joins TRBV13 to TRBJ1-5, with a weak D call TRBD1 (6 bases). Trimming shortened V by 5 bases and J by 3 bases, and 14 bases separated the two germline ends. This CDR3 is built from 15 residues. Germline V gene lookup returns CDR1 PRHDT and CDR2 FYEKMQ (reference sequence). The CDR3 sequence: CASSQTDRFNQPQHF. The DNA for the CDR3 is TGTGCCAGCAGCCAAACCGACAGGTTCAATCAGCCCCAGCATTTT.

CDR3 protein: CASSLDPIYGYTF. The CDR3, as DNA: TGCGCCAGCAGCTTGGATCCTATCTATGGCTACACCTTC. The J gene is TRBJ1-2, the V gene TRBV5-1; D remains ambiguous. This CDR3 comprises 13 residues. Deletions cut 0 bases from V and 4 bases from J, with 7 bases between. Germline V gives CDR1 SGHRS, CDR2 YFSETQ.

The V and J genes are TRBV4-3 and TRBJ1-2; a weak D match, TRBD1 (5 bases). Trimming removed 0 bases from V and 4 bases from J, with 15 bases in between. CDR3 length equals 16 residues. Germline lookup yields CDR1 LGHNA and CDR2 YSLEER. This CDR3 reads CASSQDYQQAIYGYTF. CDR3 bases: TGCGCCAGCAGCCAAGATTATCAACAGGCGATCTATGGCTACACCTTC.

The count of this clone is one. The chain has TRBV9 and TRBJ2-3; 7 nucleotides line up with TRBD1. This CDR3 has 15 residues. Germline CDR1 SGDLS, CDR2 YYNGEE. V lost 4 bases and J lost 6; bases outside the gene matches: 11. The CDR3 is CASSSTGTAKDTQYF. The DNA for the CDR3 is TGTGCCAGCAGCTCGACCGGGACAGCTAAGGATACGCAGTATTTT.

The chain joins TRBV18 to TRBJ2-3; a possible D gene is TRBD2 (6 bases). The CDR3 consists of 14 residues. Germline V CDR1 and CDR2: KGHSH, LQKENI. V lost 3 bases to trimming and J lost 1 base, with 8 bases between them. CDR3 sequence (DNA): TGTGCCAGCTCACCGGAGGGGCGCACAGATACGCAGTATTTT. This sequence encodes CASSPEGRTDTQYF.

In DNA, the CDR3 is TGTGCCAGCTCGGGGTCGTTGGGGGGGAAGGACGAGCAGTACTTC. Amino acids: CASSGSLGGKDEQYF. The chain has TRBV7-2 and TRBJ2-7; 7 bases map to TRBD2. Germline trimming cut 8 bases from V and 5 bases from J; bases unmatched to any gene: 15. The CDR3 has 15 amino acids. CDR1 and CDR2 (germline): SGHTA, FQGNSA.

The chain has TRBV4-1 and TRBJ2-3; 7 nucleotides agree with TRBD2. CDR1 and CDR2 from the germline V gene are MGHRA and YSYEKL. J gave up 5 bases and V 3 bases, and 11 bases lay outside the gene matches. The CDR3 is 16 amino acids. This chain's CDR3 is CASSQRDYLVLDTQYF. The CDR3 DNA is TGCGCCAGCAGCCAGAGGGACTACCTAGTCCTAGATACGCAGTATTTT.

Only one count was recorded for this clone. The chain carries TRBV4-3 and TRBJ2-2, with 7 bases matching TRBD1. V trimming: 7 bases; J trimming: 1 base; junction bases outside the gene matches: 3. CDR3 length: 14 residues. Germline V gives CDR1 LGHNA, CDR2 YSLEER. The CDR3 DNA reads as TGCGCCAGCACACAGGGGCAGAACACCGGGGAGCTGTTTTTT. Residues: CASTQGQNTGELFF.

This chain connects TRBV27 to TRBJ2-1; TRBD1 agrees at 7 bases. The CDR3 covers 18 residues. V lost 3 bases and J lost 0; bases outside the gene matches: 11. Germline CDR1 and CDR2: MNHEY and SMNVEV (reference sequence). CDR3 sequence reads: CASSFSSPGQSSYNEQFF. The CDR3, as DNA: TGTGCCAGCAGTTTTAGTAGTCCGGGACAGTCCTCCTACAATGAGCAGTTCTTC.

This clone occurred once. The chain carries TRBV5-4 and TRBJ1-2; weak D call: TRBD1 (6 bases). V lost 4 bases to trimming and J lost 3 bases, with 19 bases between them. CDR1 is SGHNT and CDR2 is YYREEE in the germline V gene (reference sequence). The length of the CDR3 is 16 residues. The CDR3 here is CASSGGSRSLDYGYTF. The CDR3 DNA reads as TGTGCCAGCAGCGGGGGCTCGAGGTCTCTGGACTATGGCTACACCTTC.